Below, 24 T cell receptor beta chains from the same sample are listed, as sequenced in a study of blood T cell repertoires in COVID-19. Sequencing used immunoSEQ multiplex PCR; TCRdb keeps in-frame clones, though not all of them. The sample carries tens of thousands of clones, about 80% recorded once. The material sequenced was peripheral blood. These receptor sequences come from a woman aged 55-70 years with acute or convalescent COVID-19.

This clone came up once. The chain joins TRBV2 to TRBJ2-3; 12 nucleotides agree with TRBD2. Germline trimming cut 6 bases from V and 5 bases from J; bases unmatched to any gene: 6. The CDR3 contains 15 residues. Germline V gives CDR1 SNHLY, CDR2 FYNNEI. CDR3 protein: CASRLTSGSIDTQYF. The CDR3 DNA sequence: TGTGCCAGCAGGCTGACTAGCGGGAGTATAGATACGCAGTATTTT.

The chain recombines TRBV5-1 with TRBJ2-3; 8 bases map to TRBD2. The CDR3 has 16 residues. Germline-derived CDR1 and CDR2 are SGHRS and YFSETQ. V was pared by 1 base and J by 0 bases, with 4 bases of the junction left unmatched. The CDR3 sequence: CASSLLAGRSTDTQYF. For the CDR3, the DNA is TGCGCCAGCAGCTTGTTAGCGGGGAGAAGCACAGATACGCAGTATTTT.

The chain uses TRBV28 and TRBJ2-1; 9 positions match TRBD1. V was clipped by 8 bases and J by 8 bases; unmatched bases: 10. Per germline, CDR1 MDHEN and CDR2 SYDVKM. CDR3 length: 14 amino acids. The CDR3 loop reads CASAGTGRVDEQFF. The CDR3 nucleotides read TGTGCCAGCGCCGGGACAGGGAGGGTTGATGAGCAGTTCTTC.

The J gene is TRBJ2-1, the V gene TRBV2, with TRBD1 as a possible D gene (5 bases). The V gene lost 6 bases and the J gene lost 3 bases, with 15 bases spanning the gap. CDR3 length: 15 amino acids. Per the germline V gene, CDR1 is SNHLY and CDR2 is FYNNEI. DNA for the CDR3: TGTGCCAGCAGATATTCAGGGATTATCTACAATGAGCAGTTCTTC. Its translation is CASRYSGIIYNEQFF.

The chain uses TRBV5-5 and TRBJ1-2; D call uncertain. Trimming cost V 0 bases and J 0 bases, with 24 bases left between them. Germline V CDR1 and CDR2: SGHKS, YYEKEE (reference sequence). The CDR3 is 20 amino acids. The CDR3: CASSLGRSVGIIEANYGYTF. The CDR3 DNA sequence: TGTGCCAGCAGCTTGGGCCGAAGTGTCGGTATAATTGAGGCTAACTATGGCTACACCTTC. The whole variable domain, remainder taken from reference TRBV5-5 and TRBJ1-2, is DAGVTQSPTHLIKTRGQQVTLRCSPISGHKSVSWYQQVLGQGPQFIFQYYEKEERGRGNFPDRFSARQFPNYSSELNVNALLLGDSALYLCASSLGRSVGIIEANYGYTFGSGTRLTVV.

This chain uses TRBV19 with TRBJ2-5; 11 positions agree with TRBD2. V shed 3 bases, J shed 3 bases, and the junction held 9 bases outside the gene matches. CDR3 length: 17 amino acids. Germline assignment: CDR1 LNHDA and CDR2 SQIVND (reference sequence). CDR3 in amino acids: CASSIGARLAGKETQYF. DNA of the CDR3: TGTGCCAGTAGTATCGGGGCGAGACTAGCGGGGAAAGAGACCCAGTACTTC.

The rearrangement uses TRBV5-1 and TRBJ2-7, with a tentative D call TRBD2 (6 bases). The CDR3 spans 16 residues. Germline CDR1 is SGHRS and CDR2 is YFSETQ. With 6 bases removed from V and 4 bases from J, the gap between germline ends came to 23 bases. The CDR3 is CASNYGTSDGAYEQYF. The CDR3 DNA sequence: TGCGCCAGCAACTATGGGACTTCGGATGGGGCGTACGAGCAGTACTTC.

The chain employs TRBV10-2 and TRBJ2-6; possibly TRBD2 for D (5 bases). This CDR3 region has 17 residues. Per germline, CDR1 WSHSY and CDR2 SAAADI. V was pared by 7 bases and J by 0 bases, with 16 bases between. CDR3 amino acids: CASKGAGPPSGANVLTF. DNA for the CDR3: TGCGCCAGCAAGGGAGCAGGACCGCCCTCTGGGGCCAACGTCCTGACTTTC.

The chain has TRBV3-1 (or the pseudogene TRBV3-2) and TRBJ1-2, with D perhaps matching TRBD1 (5 bases). V lost 5 bases to trimming and J lost 8 bases, with 27 bases between them. The CDR3 spans 17 residues. Germline CDR1 reads LGHDT; CDR2 reads YNNKEL (reference sequence). The CDR3 sequence: CASSDWSAGGRLYGYTF. CDR3 in DNA: TGTGCCAGCAGCGACTGGTCAGCGGGGGGAAGGCTATACGGCTACACCTTC.

The V call is TRBV19, the J call TRBJ2-6; TRBD1 matches at 10 bases. This CDR3 region has 18 residues. J gave up 2 bases and V 8 bases, and 12 bases lay outside the gene matches. Germline V lookup: CDR1 LNHDA, CDR2 SQIVND (reference sequence). The CDR3 DNA reads TGTGCCAGTGGGAACCGGGACAGGGGTAATCCTGGGGCCAACGTCCTGACTTTC. This translates into CASGNRDRGNPGANVLTF.

The DNA of the CDR3 is TGTGCCAGCAGAGAGAGGGGGGGGTTAAAAGCTTTCTTT. Residues: CASRERGGLKAFF. The chain recombines TRBV25-1 with TRBJ1-1, with D perhaps TRBD1 (6 bases). The germline V gene has CDR1 MGHDK and CDR2 SYGVNS. Trimming shortened V by 6 bases and J by 9 bases, and 17 bases separated the two germline ends. The CDR3 has 13 amino acids. Full variable domain (outside the CDR3, taken from reference TRBV25-1 and TRBJ1-1): EADIYQTPRYLVIGTGKKITLECSQTMGHDKMYWYQQDPGMELHLIHYSYGVNSTEKGDLSSESTVSRIRTEHFPLTLESARPSHTSQYLCASRERGGLKAFFGQGTRLTVV.

The gene calls are TRBV19 and TRBJ1-1; 7 bases map to TRBD1. Germline V gives CDR1 LNHDA, CDR2 SQIVND (reference sequence). The CDR3 has 14 amino acids. V shed 7 bases and J 5 bases; nucleotides not matched to a gene: 10. This CDR3 is CASTGTALKTEAFF. The CDR3 coding sequence is TGTGCCAGTACGGGGACAGCCCTTAAAACTGAAGCTTTCTTT.

This clone occurred once. V is TRBV18 and J is TRBJ1-1; unclear D gene. The V end lost 4 bases, the J end lost 3 bases, and 15 bases lay between the germline ends. CDR3 length equals 15 residues. Germline-derived CDR1 and CDR2 are KGHSH and LQKENI. The CDR3 loop is CASSRPPPRDTEAFF. The CDR3 DNA is TGTGCCAGCTCACGACCTCCCCCGAGGGACACTGAAGCTTTCTTT.

The chain couples TRBV15 to TRBJ1-4; no firm D call. The CDR3 is 16 amino acids. Germline loops: CDR1 LNHNV, CDR2 YYDKDF (reference sequence). V lost 0 bases and J lost 2, with 10 bases in between. The CDR3, as DNA: TGTGCCACCAGCAGAGATGGAGGGCGCACTAATGAAAAACTGTTTTTT. Its translation: CATSRDGGRTNEKLFF.

This clone was seen once. The chain couples TRBV27 to TRBJ2-7, with unresolved D. V lost 2 bases, J lost 0 bases, and 8 bases lay in between. The length of the CDR3 is 14 residues. Germline V gives CDR1 MNHEY, CDR2 SMNVEV (reference sequence). CDR3 coding DNA: TGTGCCAGCAGTTTAAGTCCTATCTCCTACGAGCAGTACTTC. Its translation: CASSLSPISYEQYF.

This chain joins TRBV2 and TRBJ1-5; 7 bases are shared with TRBD1. The V gene end was trimmed by 7 bases and the J gene end by 3 bases; junction bases not matched to a gene: 9. There are 15 residues in the CDR3. Germline-derived CDR1 and CDR2 are SNHLY and FYNNEI. CDR3 protein: CASKRQGHSNQPQHF. CDR3 coding DNA: TGTGCCAGCAAGAGACAGGGCCATTCCAATCAGCCCCAGCATTTT.

The chain combines TRBV11-2 with TRBJ2-1; D possibly corresponds to TRBD2 (6 bases). The V gene lost 5 bases and the J gene lost 8 bases, with 10 bases spanning the gap. Germline V gives CDR1 SGHAT, CDR2 FQNNGV. The CDR3 is made up of 12 amino acids. The CDR3 nucleotides read TGTGCCAGCAGCCCCACGGGGGATGAGCAGTTCTTC. Translated, it gives CASSPTGDEQFF.

V is TRBV24-1 and J is TRBJ2-2, with D maybe TRBD1 (5 bases). The length of the CDR3 is 15 residues. Germline-derived CDR1 and CDR2 are KGHDR and SFDVKD. V was shortened by 6 bases and J by 6 bases, with 16 bases between the two germline ends. Here the CDR3 reads CATSPGQVGAGELFF. For the CDR3, the DNA is TGTGCCACCAGTCCAGGGCAGGTTGGGGCCGGGGAGCTGTTTTTT.

V and J are TRBV5-5 and TRBJ1-4, with 7 bases aligning to TRBD1. Germline values: CDR1 SGHKS, CDR2 YYEKEE (reference sequence). V gave up 0 bases and J gave up 2 bases; unmatched junction bases: 7. The CDR3 sequence is 17 residues long. CDR3 amino acids: CASSLGQGYGTNEKLFF. The DNA for the CDR3 is TGTGCCAGCAGCTTGGGACAGGGCTATGGGACTAATGAAAAACTGTTTTTT.

J is TRBJ2-2 and V is TRBV18; tentatively, D is TRBD2 (5 bases). This CDR3 comprises 15 residues. Trimming pared 2 bases from V and 0 bases from J, leaving 7 bases between. The germline gives CDR1 KGHSH, CDR2 LQKENI. The chain's CDR3 is CASSPRESNTGELFF. Here the CDR3 DNA reads TGTGCCAGCTCACCAAGGGAGTCGAACACCGGGGAGCTGTTTTTT.

J is TRBJ2-7 and V is TRBV5-6, with 7 bases that match TRBD1. The CDR3 extends over 15 amino acids. The J segment lost 1 base and the V segment lost 7 bases, leaving 11 bases of the junction unmatched. Germline V gene sequence: CDR1 SGHDT, CDR2 YYEEEE. CDR3 amino acids: CASRRGQVMSYEQYF. CDR3 bases: TGTGCCAGCCGCCGCGGACAGGTGATGTCCTACGAGCAGTACTTC.

This clone occurred a few times. The chain joins TRBV5-1 to TRBJ2-5; D gene unclear. V was clipped by 1 base and J by 5 bases, with 3 bases between them. The CDR3 covers 11 residues. Germline loops: CDR1 SGHRS, CDR2 YFSETQ. Here the CDR3 DNA reads TGCGCCAGCAGCTTGCCTGAGACCCAGTACTTC. Translated, it gives CASSLPETQYF.

J is TRBJ2-1 and V is TRBV28, with 10 nucleotides matching TRBD1. V shed 9 bases and J 9 bases; nucleotides not matched to a gene: 17. The CDR3 is 16 amino acids. The germline CDR1 and CDR2 sequences are MDHEN and SYDVKM. CDR3 in DNA: TGTGCCAGTGTACCATCCGGACAGGGGGTTTTGGCTGAGCAGTTCTTC. Protein: CASVPSGQGVLAEQFF.

The count of this clone is one. The V call is TRBV27, the J call TRBJ1-1; TRBD1 matches 7 bases. This CDR3 comprises 13 residues. The V and J ends lost 6 bases and 2 bases, in that order; junction bases with no gene match: 3. Germline CDR1 MNHEY, CDR2 SMNVEV (reference sequence). The DNA of the CDR3 is TGTGCCAGCAGGACAGGGAAAAACACTGAAGCTTTCTTT. Amino acids: CASRTGKNTEAFF.